This passage covers 13 T cell receptor beta chains from one sample sequenced in a study of T-cell reconstitution after alpha-beta-depleted transplantation in children. Unique molecular identifiers were used in preparing the TCRbeta library. Using its own MiXCR run on the PCR reads, TCRdb lists one record per CDR3 protein. This sample has about 110,000 distinct CDR3 sequences, with about 6.5% found just once. The source material was PBMCs, mostly from graft donor cells, sampled 360 days after TCRalphabeta/CD19-depleted stem cell transplant. These receptors all come from a male patient between 2 and 15 years old who had a stem cell transplant for acute lymphoblastic leukemia, so the T cells may come from the graft donor.

There are a few counts of this clonotype. The chain carries TRBV7-6 and TRBJ1-1; 9 bases fit TRBD1. This CDR3 has 16 residues. Germline V gives CDR1 SGHVS, CDR2 FNYEAQ. The ends lost 1 base at V and 1 base at J; junction bases unmatched: 4. The CDR3: CASSLGGTGTNTEAFF. DNA for the CDR3: TGTGCCAGCAGCTTAGGGGGGACAGGGACGAACACTGAAGCTTTCTTT.

This chain connects TRBV19 to TRBJ2-5; tentatively, D is TRBD2 (5 bases). CDR1 is LNHDA, CDR2 SQIVND, per germline (reference sequence). The CDR3 covers 15 residues. V was cut by 3 bases and J by 4 bases, with 15 bases left in between. CDR3 nucleotides: TGTGCCAGTAGTATCCCTAGACCTGGAGGAGAGACCCAGTACTTC. It encodes CASSIPRPGGETQYF.

This clonotype has more than one count but fewer than ten. A read error may explain this, as a much larger clone is one base away. The chain links TRBV2 to TRBJ2-2, with 7 bases aligning to TRBD2. Germline V CDR1 and CDR2: SNHLY, FYNNEI. This CDR3 is 18 amino acids long. The V and J ends lost 8 bases and 0 bases, in that order; junction bases with no gene match: 15. This chain's CDR3 is CASCLAGGVGPNTGELFF. The CDR3 DNA follows: TGTGCCAGCTGTTTAGCGGGCGGAGTTGGTCCGAACACCGGGGAGCTGTTTTTT.

There are many counts of this clonotype. The V and J genes are TRBV27 and TRBJ2-3; tentatively, D is TRBD1 or TRBD2 (5 bases each). This CDR3 has 15 residues. In germline, CDR1 is MNHEY, CDR2 SMNVEV (reference sequence). With 5 bases removed from V and 3 bases from J, the gap between germline ends came to 15 bases. The CDR3 region has the DNA TGTGCCAGCAGTCCCCTCGTGGGGGTTACAGATACGCAGTATTTT. Translation: CASSPLVGVTDTQYF.

There are a few counts of this clonotype. This rearrangement joins TRBV6-1 to TRBJ1-4, with a possible D match to TRBD1 (5 bases). The CDR3 is 14 amino acids. Germline V CDR1 and CDR2: MNHNS, SASEGT. The V end lost 7 bases, the J end lost 6 bases, and 15 bases lay between the germline ends. CDR3 DNA sequence: TGTGCCAGCACTGTGGGGGACGGCCATGAAAAACTGTTTTTT. Protein product: CASTVGDGHEKLFF.

This clonotype was counted many times. This chain links TRBV3-1 with TRBJ1-1, with TRBD1 matching 11 bases. The CDR3 covers 14 residues. The germline gives CDR1 LGHDT, CDR2 YNNKEL (reference sequence). V was clipped by 7 bases and J by 5 bases; unmatched bases: 6. The CDR3 sequence: CASTRTGGRTEAFF. The CDR3 DNA follows: TGTGCCAGCACCCGGACAGGGGGCAGGACTGAAGCTTTCTTT.

This clonotype was detected many times. V usage is TRBV7-9 and J usage is TRBJ2-4; D is uncertain. The CDR3 consists of 14 residues. V lost 7 bases and J lost 1, with 11 bases in between. CDR1 and CDR2 from the germline V gene are SEHNR and FQNEAQ (reference sequence). The CDR3 nucleotides are TGTGCCAGCACCACAGTGGGGGCCAAAAACATTCAGTACTTC. It translates to CASTTVGAKNIQYF. Full variable domain (outside the CDR3, taken from reference TRBV7-9 and TRBJ2-4): DTGVSQNPRHKITKRGQNVTFRCDPISEHNRLYWYRQTLGQGPEFLTYFQNEAQLEKSRLLSDRFSAERPKGSFSTLEIQRTEQGDSAMYLCASTTVGAKNIQYFGAGTRLSVL.

The sample holds many counts of this clonotype. V and J are TRBV5-1 and TRBJ1-3, with TRBD1 matching over 7 bases. The CDR3 runs to 16 residues. Germline assignment: CDR1 SGHRS and CDR2 YFSETQ. After removal of 3 bases from V and 0 bases from J, the junction contained 6 bases not matched to a gene. CDR3 region: CASSSMTGLSGNTIYF. CDR3 DNA: TGCGCCAGCAGCTCAATGACAGGGCTCTCTGGAAACACCATATATTTT. Filled out from reference TRBV5-1 and TRBJ1-3, the complete variable domain reads KAGVTQTPRYLIKTRGQQVTLSCSPISGHRSVSWYQQTPGQGLQFLFEYFSETQRNKGNFPGRFSGRQFSNSRSEMNVSTLELGDSALYLCASSSMTGLSGNTIYFGEGSWLTVV.

This clonotype was observed at least ten times. This chain connects TRBV9 to TRBJ2-1; tentatively, D is TRBD2 (5 bases). The V and J ends lost 0 bases and 0 bases respectively, with 13 bases between them. This CDR3 spans 17 amino acids. Germline-derived CDR1 and CDR2 are SGDLS and YYNGEE. The CDR3 DNA is TGTGCCAGCAGCGTAGTGGCGGGCGCAAGCTCCTACAATGAGCAGTTCTTC. It codes for CASSVVAGASSYNEQFF.

This clonotype was counted at least ten times. V usage is TRBV6-1 and J usage is TRBJ2-3; D perhaps matches TRBD2 (6 bases). V lost 9 bases to trimming and J lost 2 bases, with 18 bases between them. This CDR3 has 15 residues. CDR1 is MNHNS and CDR2 is SASEGT in the germline V gene. DNA for the CDR3: TGTGCCAGTGCCTTAGGACTATACTTCACAGATACGCAGTATTTT. It yields the protein CASALGLYFTDTQYF.

The gene calls are TRBV20-1 and TRBJ2-7, with 10 bases that match TRBD2. This CDR3 has 16 amino acids. Trimming at V came to 0 bases and at J to 0 bases, leaving 5 bases not matched to a gene. Germline CDR1 and CDR2: DFQATT and SNEGSKA (reference sequence). CDR3 sequence (DNA): TGCAGTGCTAGAGATTGGAGACTAGCGGGCTCCTACGAGCAGTACTTC. This gives the protein CSARDWRLAGSYEQYF.

The table lists this clonotype with many counts. The chain uses TRBV3-1 and TRBJ2-1; D might be TRBD2 (5 bases). Germline values: CDR1 LGHDT, CDR2 YNNKEL (reference sequence). V gave up 6 bases and J gave up 7 bases, with 13 bases separating them. The CDR3 is made up of 13 amino acids. The CDR3 nucleotides read TGTGCCAGCAGTGAGAACCTAGCTAATGAGCAGTTCTTC. It is translated as CASSENLANEQFF.

The table lists this clonotype with many counts. The V and J genes are TRBV18 and TRBJ2-5, with D unclear. The CDR3 is made up of 12 amino acids. Germline V gene sequence: CDR1 KGHSH, CDR2 LQKENI. V was clipped by 6 bases and J by 5 bases, with 10 bases between them. CDR3 in amino acids: CASSRTRETQYF. In DNA, the CDR3 is TGTGCCAGCTCTCGAACGAGGGAGACCCAGTACTTC.